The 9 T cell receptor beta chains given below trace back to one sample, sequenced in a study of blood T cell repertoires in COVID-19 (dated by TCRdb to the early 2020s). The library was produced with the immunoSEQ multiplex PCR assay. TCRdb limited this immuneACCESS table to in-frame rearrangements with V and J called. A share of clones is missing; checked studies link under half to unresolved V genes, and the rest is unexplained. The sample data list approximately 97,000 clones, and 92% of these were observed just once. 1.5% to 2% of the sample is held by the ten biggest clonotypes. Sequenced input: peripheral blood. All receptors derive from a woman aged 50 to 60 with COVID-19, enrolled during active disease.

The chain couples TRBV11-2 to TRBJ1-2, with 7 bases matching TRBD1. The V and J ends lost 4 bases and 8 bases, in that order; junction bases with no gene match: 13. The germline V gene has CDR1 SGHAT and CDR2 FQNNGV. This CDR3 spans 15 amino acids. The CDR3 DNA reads TGTGCCAGCAGCTCCTCCATTCAGGGGGTTGAAGGCTACACCTTC. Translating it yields CASSSSIQGVEGYTF. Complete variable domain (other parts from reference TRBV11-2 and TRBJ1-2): EAGVAQSPRYKIIEKRQSVAFWCNPISGHATLYWYQQILGQGPKLLIQFQNNGVVDDSQLPKDRFSAERLKGVDSTLKIQPAKLEDSAVYLCASSSSIQGVEGYTFGSGTRLTVV.

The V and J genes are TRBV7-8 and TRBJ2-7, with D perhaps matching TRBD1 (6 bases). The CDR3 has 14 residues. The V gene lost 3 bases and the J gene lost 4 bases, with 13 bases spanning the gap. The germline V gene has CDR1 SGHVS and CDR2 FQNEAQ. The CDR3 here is CASSLGSRGYEQYV. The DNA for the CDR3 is TGTGCCAGCAGCTTGGGAAGTAGGGGGTACGAGCAGTACGTC.

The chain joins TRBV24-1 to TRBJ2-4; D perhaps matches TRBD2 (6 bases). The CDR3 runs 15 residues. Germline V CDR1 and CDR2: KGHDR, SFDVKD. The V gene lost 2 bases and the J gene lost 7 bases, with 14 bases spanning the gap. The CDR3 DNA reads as TGTGCCACCAGTGATTCCCCCCGAGGAGGGAACATTCAGTACTTC. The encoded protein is CATSDSPRGGNIQYF.

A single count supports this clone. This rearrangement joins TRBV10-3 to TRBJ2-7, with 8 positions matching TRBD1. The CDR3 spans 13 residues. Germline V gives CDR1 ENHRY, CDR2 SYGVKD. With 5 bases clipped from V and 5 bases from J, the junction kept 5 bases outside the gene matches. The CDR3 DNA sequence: TGTGCCATCAGTAGGACAGGGATCGACGAGCAGTACTTC. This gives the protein CAISRTGIDEQYF.

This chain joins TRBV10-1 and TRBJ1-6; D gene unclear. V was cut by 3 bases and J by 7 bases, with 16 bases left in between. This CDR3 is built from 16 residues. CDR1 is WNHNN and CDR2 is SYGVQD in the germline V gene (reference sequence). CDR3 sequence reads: CASSEVVGGRNSPLHF. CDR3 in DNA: TGCGCCAGCAGTGAAGTTGTCGGCGGTCGAAATTCACCCCTCCACTTT.

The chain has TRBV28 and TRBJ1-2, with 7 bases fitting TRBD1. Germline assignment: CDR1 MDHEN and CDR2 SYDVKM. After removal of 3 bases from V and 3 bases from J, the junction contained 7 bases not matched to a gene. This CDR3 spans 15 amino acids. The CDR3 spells CASSFRWTGHYGYTF. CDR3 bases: TGTGCCAGCAGTTTTCGTTGGACAGGCCACTATGGCTACACCTTC.

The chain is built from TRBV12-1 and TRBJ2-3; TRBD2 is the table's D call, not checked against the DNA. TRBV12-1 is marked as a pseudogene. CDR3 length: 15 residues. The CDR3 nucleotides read TGTGCCAGCAGCTTTGGGGACTACCTCACAGATACGCAGTATTTT. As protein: CASSFGDYLTDTQYF.

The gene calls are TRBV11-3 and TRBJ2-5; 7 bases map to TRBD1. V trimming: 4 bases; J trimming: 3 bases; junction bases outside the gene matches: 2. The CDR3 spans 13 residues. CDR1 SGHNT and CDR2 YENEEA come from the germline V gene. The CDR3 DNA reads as TGTGCCAGCAGCTCCGGACAGGAAGAGACCCAGTACTTC. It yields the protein CASSSGQEETQYF. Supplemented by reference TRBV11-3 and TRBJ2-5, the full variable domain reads EAGVVQSPRYKIIEKKQPVAFWCNPISGHNTLYWYLQNLGQGPELLIRYENEEAVDDSQLPKDRFSAERLKGVDSTLKIQPAELGDSAVYLCASSSGQEETQYFGPGTRLLVL.

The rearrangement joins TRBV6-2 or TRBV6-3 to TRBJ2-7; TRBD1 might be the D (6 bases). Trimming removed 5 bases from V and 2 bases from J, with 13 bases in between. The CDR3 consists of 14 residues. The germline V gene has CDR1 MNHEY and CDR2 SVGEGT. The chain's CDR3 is CASSKSGVPYEQYF. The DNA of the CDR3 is TGTGCCAGCAGTAAGTCAGGGGTGCCCTACGAGCAGTACTTC.